This T cell receptor beta chain was sequenced for a study of blood T cells in healthy people across ages. Trimming shortened V by 1 base and J by 4 bases, and 13 bases separated the two germline ends. Germline-derived CDR1 and CDR2 are SGHTA and FQGNSA. CDR3 length equals 15 residues. Only a few counts were recorded for this clonotype. For the second PCR, which ran for about 7 to 12 cycles, a sample-barcoded 5' primer and a J-beta primer mix were used. TCRdb re-called the 5' RACE reads with MiXCR, one entry per CDR3 protein. The data show 760,000 or so distinct CDR3 sequences, 20% to 25% seen once. These same records also appear under a second study, on T cells of mothers and their children. From that report: The TCR beta CDR3 read count exceeded 8 million for each mother and was a few million for each child.

Specimen: blood. The sequence derives from a boy younger than 18 in good health. The chain recombines TRBV7-2 with TRBJ2-5, with D possibly TRBD2 on 6 matching bases. The CDR3 coding sequence is TGTGCCAGCAGCTTAGTGGAGGGAAGGGGAGAGACCCAGTACTTC. Its protein is CASSLVEGRGETQYF.